The rows below give T cell receptor beta chains drawn from one sample of a study of Ad26.COV2.S vaccination and SARS-CoV-2 variants. Profiled with immunoSEQ multiplex PCR; TCRdb holds only in-frame clones, not every one. The table lists 300,000 to 400,000 clones, 88% of them singletons. The material sequenced was peripheral blood, taken in a trial of Ad26.COV2.S vaccine versus placebo. These receptors were collected from a person between 18 and 65 years old who received the Ad26.COV2.S COVID-19 vaccine or a placebo. CDR3s include the opening cysteine and the closing phenylalanine or tryptophan. A D gene is named only where the DNA matches it firmly. Clone size is given for some rows only: seen once, a few or many times, or a class if the clone is expanded.

cdr3_aa cdr3_nt clone_size v_call d_call j_call
CASSAGGGSNQPQHF TGTGCCAGCAGCGCAGGAGGGGGTAGCAATCAGCCCCAGCATTTT - TRBV9 - TRBJ1-5
CASSMRVRGENIQYF TGTGCCAGCAGTATGCGCGTCCGGGGAGAAAACATTCAGTACTTC - TRBV28 - TRBJ2-4
CASSVTGDYGYTF TGTGCCAGCAGCGTGACAGGGGACTATGGCTACACCTTC few TRBV7-9 TRBD1 TRBJ1-2
CASSLFHSGVSNQPQHF TGTGCCAGCAGTTTGTTTCACAGTGGGGTAAGCAATCAGCCCCAGCATTTT few TRBV27 - TRBJ1-5
CASSLRSGQEAYGYTF TGTGCCAGCAGCCTACGATCGGGACAAGAAGCCTATGGCTACACCTTC - TRBV3-1/TRBV3-2 - TRBJ1-2
CASSFTTGDNQPQHF TGTGCCAGCAGTTTCACGACAGGGGACAATCAGCCCCAGCATTTT - TRBV27 TRBD1 TRBJ1-5
CAIASRVETFF TGTGCCATCGCTTCCAGGGTCGAAACTTTCTTT once TRBV12-3/TRBV12-4 - TRBJ1-1
CASSPGLVGSYEQYF TGTGCCAGCAGCCCCGGGTTGGTAGGCTCCTACGAGCAGTACTTC - TRBV6-2/TRBV6-3 - TRBJ2-7
CASSSGQVHTGELFF TGTGCCAGCAGTTCCGGACAGGTCCACACCGGGGAGCTGTTTTTT - TRBV6-2/TRBV6-3 TRBD1 TRBJ2-2
CASRKAGGGANYGYTF TGTGCCAGCCGAAAGGCCGGGGGCGGAGCTAACTATGGCTACACCTTC - TRBV28 - TRBJ1-2
CASSPGLGEKLFF TGTGCCAGCTCACCTGGCCTGGGCGAAAAACTGTTTTTT - TRBV18 - TRBJ1-4
CASSPLGRGGQETQYF TGTGCCAGCAGCCCACTGGGGCGCGGGGGTCAAGAGACCCAGTACTTC - TRBV6-6 TRBD2 TRBJ2-5
CASSLPGRTSNYGYTF TGTGCCAGCAGCTTACCGGGACGGACTTCTAACTATGGCTACACCTTC - TRBV7-9 - TRBJ1-2
CASSPRVTVNSPLHF TGCGCCAGCAGCCCTAGGGTGACGGTTAATTCACCCCTCCACTTT - TRBV4-1 - TRBJ1-6
CAWTPGRKNIQYF TGTGCCTGGACCCCTGGACGGAAAAACATTCAGTACTTC - TRBV30 - TRBJ2-4
CASVPGPGRGYGYEQYF TGTGCCAGCGTTCCGGGCCCGGGGCGGGGTTACGGCTACGAGCAGTACTTC - TRBV3-1/TRBV3-2 - TRBJ2-7
CASSPLEGSETQYF TGTGCCAGTAGTCCCCTGGAGGGATCGGAGACCCAGTACTTC - TRBV19 - TRBJ2-5
CSAGTDSYEQYF TGCAGCGCTGGGACAGACTCCTACGAGCAGTACTTC - TRBV29-1 TRBD1 TRBJ2-7
CASSIDPSGRGTEAFF TGTGCCAGTAGTATAGATCCCTCGGGGCGCGGGACTGAAGCTTTCTTT - TRBV19 - TRBJ1-1
CATSDPVQGRTDTQYF TGTGCCACCAGTGACCCAGTACAGGGGCGCACAGATACGCAGTATTTT - TRBV24-1 TRBD1 TRBJ2-3
CASSRSPTENTEAFF TGTGCCAGCAGCCGCTCTCCGACAGAGAACACTGAAGCTTTCTTT - TRBV9 - TRBJ1-1
CASSENGGQGSNYGYTF TGTGCCAGCAGTGAGAACGGAGGACAGGGATCGAACTATGGCTACACCTTC - TRBV25-1 TRBD1 TRBJ1-2